This T cell receptor (beta chain) was found in a study of blood T cell repertoires in COVID-19. The assay was immunoSEQ multiplex PCR, and TCRdb's table has in-frame clones only and misses some. The sample comprises 150,000 to 200,000 clones, 70% to 90% of which are singletons, and about 1.2% rests with the top ten. Trimming cost V 6 bases and J 4 bases, with 22 bases left between them. This CDR3 is 17 amino acids long. Looked up from germline, CDR1 is MNHEY and CDR2 is SMNVEV (reference sequence). The TCR comes from a man aged 55 to 70 who had recovered from COVID-19. The genes are TRBV27 and TRBJ1-5; D possibly corresponds to TRBD1 (6 bases). The specimen sequenced was peripheral blood. CDR3 DNA: TGTGCCAGCAGGAAGGCGGGGGGCCGGGGGATGAATCAGCCCCAGCATTTT. It specifies CASRKAGGRGMNQPQHF.